These T cell receptor beta chains were read from a single sample in a study of cytomegalovirus exposure and HLA in healthy donors. Data came from immunoSEQ multiplex PCR; TCRdb stores just in-frame clones and leaves some out. The sample table sets out 95,000 to 110,000 clones. The sequenced sample consisted of PBMCs. The receptors were sampled from a man aged 40-49 years in good health and CMV-seronegative. The CDR3 runs from the conserved cysteine through the conserved F or W. The order of the fields is V gene, J gene, D gene, CDR3 protein, CDR3 DNA. D genes are given only for firm matches.

v_call: TRBV6-5
j_call: TRBJ2-7
d_call: TRBD1
cdr3_aa: CASRGQGPYEQYF
cdr3_nt: TGTGCCAGCAGAGGACAGGGCCCCTACGAGCAGTACTTC

v_call: TRBV5-6
j_call: TRBJ2-3
d_call: TRBD2
cdr3_aa: CASSLRGGPDTQYF
cdr3_nt: TGTGCCAGCAGCTTGCGGGGGGGCCCAGATACGCAGTATTTT

v_call: TRBV10-2
j_call: TRBJ2-5
d_call: TRBD2
cdr3_aa: CASTASGVETQYF
cdr3_nt: TGCGCCAGCACGGCTAGCGGGGTAGAGACCCAGTACTTC

v_call: TRBV7-2
j_call: TRBJ2-3
d_call: NA
cdr3_aa: CASSSPGGERKPTDTQYF
cdr3_nt: TGTGCCAGCAGCTCGCCCGGCGGGGAACGAAAGCCCACAGATACGCAGTATTTT

v_call: TRBV15
j_call: TRBJ2-5
d_call: NA
cdr3_aa: CATSRDLLETQYF
cdr3_nt: TGTGCCACCAGCAGAGATTTATTAGAGACCCAGTACTTC

v_call: TRBV18
j_call: TRBJ1-1
d_call: NA
cdr3_aa: CASSPTPPAGAGSTEAFF
cdr3_nt: TGTGCCAGCTCACCAACCCCCCCCGCAGGGGCTGGGAGCACTGAAGCTTTCTTT

v_call: TRBV6-5
j_call: TRBJ1-2
d_call: NA
cdr3_aa: CASSYTGNYGYTF
cdr3_nt: TGTGCCAGCAGTTACACAGGAAACTATGGCTACACCTTC

v_call: TRBV7-2
j_call: TRBJ1-5
d_call: TRBD1
cdr3_aa: CASSPRTGGKNQPQHF
cdr3_nt: TGTGCCAGCAGCCCGAGGACAGGGGGGAAAAATCAGCCCCAGCATTTT

v_call: TRBV28
j_call: TRBJ2-6
d_call: NA
cdr3_aa: CASSLSRGLSGANVLTF
cdr3_nt: TGTGCCAGCAGTTTATCGCGGGGTCTCTCTGGGGCCAACGTCCTGACTTTC

v_call: TRBV5-8
j_call: TRBJ1-1
d_call: TRBD1
cdr3_aa: CASSLGQGLQITEAFF
cdr3_nt: TGTGCCAGCAGCTTGGGACAGGGACTGCAGATCACTGAAGCTTTCTTT

v_call: TRBV7-9
j_call: TRBJ1-1
d_call: NA
cdr3_aa: CATRTGIESTEAFF
cdr3_nt: TGTGCCACCCGCACCGGGATAGAGAGTACTGAAGCTTTCTTT

v_call: TRBV7-9
j_call: TRBJ2-3
d_call: TRBD2
cdr3_aa: CASSFVAGAGSDTQYF
cdr3_nt: TGTGCCAGCAGCTTCGTAGCGGGGGCCGGTTCAGATACGCAGTATTTT

v_call: TRBV29-1
j_call: TRBJ1-2
d_call: TRBD1
cdr3_aa: CSVGGQENGYTF
cdr3_nt: TGCAGCGTGGGGGGACAGGAAAACGGCTACACCTTC

v_call: TRBV5-6
j_call: TRBJ2-7
d_call: NA
cdr3_aa: CASSLSRVMSYEQYF
cdr3_nt: TGTGCCAGCAGCTTGTCCAGGGTCATGTCCTACGAGCAGTACTTC

v_call: TRBV9
j_call: TRBJ2-7
d_call: TRBD2
cdr3_aa: CASSPGTSGQYEQYF
cdr3_nt: TGTGCCAGCAGCCCGGGGACTAGCGGGCAATACGAGCAGTACTTC

v_call: TRBV5-6
j_call: TRBJ2-7
d_call: TRBD1
cdr3_aa: CASSRIDRGRTYEQYF
cdr3_nt: TGTGCCAGCAGCCGAATCGACAGGGGTAGAACCTACGAGCAGTACTTC

v_call: TRBV19
j_call: TRBJ1-2
d_call: NA
cdr3_aa: CATLSPGGDYGYTF
cdr3_nt: TGTGCCACCCTTTCCCCAGGAGGGGACTATGGCTACACCTTC